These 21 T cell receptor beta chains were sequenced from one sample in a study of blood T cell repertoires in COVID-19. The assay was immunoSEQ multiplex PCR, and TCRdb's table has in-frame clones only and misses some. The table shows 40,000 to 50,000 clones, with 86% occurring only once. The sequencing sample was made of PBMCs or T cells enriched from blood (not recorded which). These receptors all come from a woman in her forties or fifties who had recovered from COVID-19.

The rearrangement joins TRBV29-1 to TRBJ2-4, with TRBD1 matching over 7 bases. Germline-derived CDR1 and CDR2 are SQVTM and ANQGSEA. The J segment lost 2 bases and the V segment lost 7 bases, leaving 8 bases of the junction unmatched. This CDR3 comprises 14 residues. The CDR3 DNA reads TGCAGCGCTCTACACAGGGGTTCCAAAAACATTCAGTACTTC. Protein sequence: CSALHRGSKNIQYF.

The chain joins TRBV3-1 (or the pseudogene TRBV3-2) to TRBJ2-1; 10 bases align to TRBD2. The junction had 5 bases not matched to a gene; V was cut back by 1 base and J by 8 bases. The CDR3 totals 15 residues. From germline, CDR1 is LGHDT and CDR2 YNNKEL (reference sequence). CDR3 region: CASSQALAGVDEQFF. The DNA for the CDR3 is TGTGCCAGCAGCCAAGCTCTAGCGGGAGTGGATGAGCAGTTCTTC.

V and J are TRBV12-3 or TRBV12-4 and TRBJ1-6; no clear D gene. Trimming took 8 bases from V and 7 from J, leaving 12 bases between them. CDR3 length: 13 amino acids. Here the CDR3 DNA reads TGTGCCAGCGCCCATGCGGGGAATTCACCCCTCCACTTT. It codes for CASAHAGNSPLHF.

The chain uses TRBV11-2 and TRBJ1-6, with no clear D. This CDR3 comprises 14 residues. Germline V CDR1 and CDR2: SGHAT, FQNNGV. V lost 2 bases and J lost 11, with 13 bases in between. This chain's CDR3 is CASSLSPGVAPLHF. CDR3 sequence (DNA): TGTGCCAGCAGCTTATCCCCGGGAGTGGCACCCCTCCACTTT.

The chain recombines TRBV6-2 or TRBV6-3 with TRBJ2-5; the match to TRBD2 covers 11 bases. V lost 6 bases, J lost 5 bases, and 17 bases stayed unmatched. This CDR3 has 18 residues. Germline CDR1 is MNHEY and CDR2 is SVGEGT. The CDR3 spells CASSQGLAGPVYRETQYF. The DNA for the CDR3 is TGTGCCAGCAGCCAAGGACTAGCGGGCCCCGTTTACAGGGAGACCCAGTACTTC.

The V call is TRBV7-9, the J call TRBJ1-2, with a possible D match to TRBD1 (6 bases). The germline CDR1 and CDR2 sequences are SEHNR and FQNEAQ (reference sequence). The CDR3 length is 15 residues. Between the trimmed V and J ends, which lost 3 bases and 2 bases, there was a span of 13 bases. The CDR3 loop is CASSFSGQGNYGYTF. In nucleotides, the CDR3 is TGTGCCAGCAGCTTTTCAGGCCAGGGGAACTATGGCTACACCTTC.

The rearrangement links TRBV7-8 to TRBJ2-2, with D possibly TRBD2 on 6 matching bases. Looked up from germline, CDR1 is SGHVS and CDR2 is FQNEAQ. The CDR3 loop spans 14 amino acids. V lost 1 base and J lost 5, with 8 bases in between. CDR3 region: CASSLVGGTGELFF. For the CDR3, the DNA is TGTGCCAGCAGCTTAGTAGGAGGGACCGGGGAGCTGTTTTTT.

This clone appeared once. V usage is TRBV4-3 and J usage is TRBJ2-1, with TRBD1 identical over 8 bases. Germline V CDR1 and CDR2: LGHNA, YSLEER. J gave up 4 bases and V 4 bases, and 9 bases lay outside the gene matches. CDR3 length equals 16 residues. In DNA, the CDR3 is TGCGCCAGCAGCCCCCGCCTAACAGGGGGTTACAATGAGCAGTTCTTC. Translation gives CASSPRLTGGYNEQFF.

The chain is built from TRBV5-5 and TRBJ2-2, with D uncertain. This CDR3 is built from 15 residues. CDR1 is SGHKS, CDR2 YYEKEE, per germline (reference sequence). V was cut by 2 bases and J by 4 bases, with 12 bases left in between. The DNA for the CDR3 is TGTGCCAGCAGCTTTTCTAGATTTCGCACCGGGGAGCTGTTTTTT. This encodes CASSFSRFRTGELFF.

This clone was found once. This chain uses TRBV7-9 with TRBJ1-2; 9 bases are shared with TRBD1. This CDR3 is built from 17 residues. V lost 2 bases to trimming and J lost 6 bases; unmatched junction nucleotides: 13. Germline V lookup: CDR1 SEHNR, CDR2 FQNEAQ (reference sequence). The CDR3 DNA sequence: TGTGCCAGCAGCTTACTGGGGACAGGGACTCAAGGGGATGGCTACACCTTC. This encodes CASSLLGTGTQGDGYTF.

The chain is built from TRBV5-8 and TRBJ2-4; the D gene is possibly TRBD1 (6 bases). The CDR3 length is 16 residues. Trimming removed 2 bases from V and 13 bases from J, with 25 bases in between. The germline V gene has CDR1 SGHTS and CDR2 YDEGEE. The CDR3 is CASSLNRVTTYPPQYF. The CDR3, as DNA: TGTGCCAGCAGCTTAAACAGGGTCACAACCTACCCCCCACAGTACTTC.

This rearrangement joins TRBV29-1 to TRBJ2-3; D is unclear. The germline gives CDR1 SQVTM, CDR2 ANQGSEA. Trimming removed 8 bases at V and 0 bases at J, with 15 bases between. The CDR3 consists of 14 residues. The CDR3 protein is CSTRLSASTDTQYF. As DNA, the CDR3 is TGCAGCACCAGACTGTCTGCTAGCACAGATACGCAGTATTTT.

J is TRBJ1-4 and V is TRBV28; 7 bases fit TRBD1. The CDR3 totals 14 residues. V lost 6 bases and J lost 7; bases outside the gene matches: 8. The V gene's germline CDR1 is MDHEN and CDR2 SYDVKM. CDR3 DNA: TGTGCCAGCAGCCCCAGGGGGATGGGTGAAAAACTGTTTTTT. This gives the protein CASSPRGMGEKLFF.

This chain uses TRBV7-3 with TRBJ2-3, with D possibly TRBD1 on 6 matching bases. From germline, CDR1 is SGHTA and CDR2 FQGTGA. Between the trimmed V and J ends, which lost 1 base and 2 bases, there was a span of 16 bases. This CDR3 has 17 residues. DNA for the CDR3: TGTGCCAGCAGCTTAAATCCAGGGGCGACCTACACAGATACGCAGTATTTT. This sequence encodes CASSLNPGATYTDTQYF.

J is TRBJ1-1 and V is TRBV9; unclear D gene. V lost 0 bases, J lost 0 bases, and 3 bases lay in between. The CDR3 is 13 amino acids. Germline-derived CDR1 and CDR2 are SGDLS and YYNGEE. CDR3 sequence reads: CASSVVVNTEAFF. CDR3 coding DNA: TGTGCCAGCAGCGTAGTCGTGAACACTGAAGCTTTCTTT.

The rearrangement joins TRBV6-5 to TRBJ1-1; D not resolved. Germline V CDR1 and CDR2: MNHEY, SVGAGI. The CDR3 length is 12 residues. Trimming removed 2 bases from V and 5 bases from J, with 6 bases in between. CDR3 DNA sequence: TGTGCCAGCAGTTACGACGGGACTGAAGCTTTCTTT. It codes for CASSYDGTEAFF.

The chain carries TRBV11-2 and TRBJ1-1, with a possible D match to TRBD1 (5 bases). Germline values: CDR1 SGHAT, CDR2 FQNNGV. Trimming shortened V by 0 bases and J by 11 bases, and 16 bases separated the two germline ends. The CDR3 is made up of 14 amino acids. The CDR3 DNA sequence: TGTGCCAGCAGCTTAGATCTTTTGACAGTCCGGGCTTTCTTT. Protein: CASSLDLLTVRAFF.

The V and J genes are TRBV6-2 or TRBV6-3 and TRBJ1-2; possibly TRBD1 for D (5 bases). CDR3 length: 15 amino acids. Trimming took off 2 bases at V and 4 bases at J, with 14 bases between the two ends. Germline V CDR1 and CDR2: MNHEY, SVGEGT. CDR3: CASSYAGEPIYGYTF. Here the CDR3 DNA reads TGTGCCAGCAGTTACGCGGGGGAACCCATCTATGGCTACACCTTC.

CDR3 in amino acids: CASSYSTARSRFEQYF. In DNA, the CDR3 is TGTGCCAGCAGTTACTCGACAGCCCGATCGCGGTTCGAGCAGTACTTC. The chain combines TRBV6-5 with TRBJ2-7; weak D call: TRBD1 (5 bases). Germline V lookup: CDR1 MNHEY, CDR2 SVGAGI. V lost 0 bases and J lost 6, with 18 bases in between. CDR3 length equals 16 residues.

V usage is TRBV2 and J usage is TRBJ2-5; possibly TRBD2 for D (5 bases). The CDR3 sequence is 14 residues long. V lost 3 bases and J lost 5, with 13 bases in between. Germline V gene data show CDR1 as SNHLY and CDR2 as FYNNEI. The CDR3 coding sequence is TGTGCCAGCAGTGAGGCCCCACGGAGGGAGACCCAGTACTTC. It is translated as CASSEAPRRETQYF.

CDR3 bases: TGTGCCAGCAGCTTGGAGGGACAGGGATGGTACACCGGGGAGCTGTTTTTT. It translates to CASSLEGQGWYTGELFF. The chain joins TRBV7-2 to TRBJ2-2; 9 positions match TRBD1. CDR3 length equals 17 residues. Per the germline V gene, CDR1 is SGHTA and CDR2 is FQGNSA. Germline trimming cut 3 bases from V and 3 bases from J; bases unmatched to any gene: 8.